This T cell receptor (beta chain) was identified during a study of CD8 T cells in ankylosing spondylitis. Study conclusions and caveats: Blood of patients with ankylosing spondylitis appeared to be characterized by a TCR beta motif of several highly homologous variants.

Each TCR beta library was made by quantitative 5'-RACE that incorporated molecular barcodes. Using its own MiXCR run on the 5' RACE reads, TCRdb lists one record per CDR3 protein. The sample has hundreds of thousands of distinct CDR3 sequences, 12% seen once. Germline values: CDR1 SGDLS, CDR2 YYNGEE. The V and J ends lost 0 bases and 1 base, in that order; junction bases with no gene match: 10. This CDR3 has 17 residues. In this sample, this clonotype turned up a few times. Its antigen is as yet unknown. This chain uses TRBV9 with TRBJ2-7, with TRBD2 matching 7 bases. The source of this sequence is a male donor with ankylosing spondylitis. The sample taken for sequencing was blood, either unsorted or a sorted T cell fraction (not recorded which). The CDR3 protein is CASSVGMGLAASYEQYF. The CDR3 DNA follows: TGTGCCAGCAGCGTAGGAATGGGGCTAGCGGCTTCCTACGAGCAGTACTTC. The full variable domain, with the rest looked up from reference TRBV9 and TRBJ2-7, is DSGVTQTPKHLITATGQRVTLRCSPRSGDLSVYWYQQSLDQGLQFLIQYYNGEERAKGNILERFSAQQFPDLHSELNLSSLELGDSALYFCASSVGMGLAASYEQYFGPGTRLTVT.